This T cell receptor (beta chain) derives from a study of blood T cell repertoires in COVID-19. As for the study in general: Spain, Italy and the United States supplied samples that represented acute and convalescent COVID-19. Sample material is recorded as cDNA or gDNA derived from T cells, B-cell-depleted T cells, or PBMCs.

How the authors handled the data: Using reference gene primer amplification, nucleated cell counts were estimated. Sequenced by immunoSEQ multiplex PCR; TCRdb stores in-frame clones only, minus some. V and J calls and clone size follow that table, whereas D and trimming were derived from the DNA. The table includes some 340,000 clones, around 82% detected once. V lost 10 bases and J 3 bases, leaving 18 bases between the germline ends. The CDR3 runs 14 residues. In germline, CDR1 is PRHDT, CDR2 FYEKMQ (reference sequence). Sequenced sample: peripheral blood. The chain employs TRBV13 and TRBJ1-1; D gene uncertain. The source is a man aged 25 to 45 with active or convalescent COVID-19. Written as DNA, the CDR3 is TGTGCCATCATCTTTAAAAAATATGACACTGAAGCTTTCTTT. Translation gives CAIIFKKYDTEAFF.